The clone carrying this TCR beta chain was seen once. Germline V gives CDR1 SGDLS, CDR2 YYNGEE. The CDR3 is 10 amino acids. V was trimmed by 8 bases and J by 9 bases, leaving 11 bases between them. Using immunoSEQ multiplex PCR, the repertoire was profiled, and TCRdb retains in-frame clones only, with some absent. The sample contains about 120,000 clones, around 75% of which appear only once. The record originates from a study of radiotherapy plus CTLA-4 blockade in lung cancer. On the study more broadly: An objective response was seen in 15% to 20% of patients, and disease control in roughly 28%.

The input for sequencing was peripheral blood, taken from a patient treated with radiotherapy plus ipilimumab. The clonotype was recovered from a human donor with non-small cell lung cancer who had a partial response to radiotherapy plus ipilimumab. This chain connects TRBV9 to TRBJ1-1, with D unclear. CDR3 in amino acids: CARLSPQAFF. For the CDR3, the DNA is TGTGCCAGGTTGTCTCCTCAAGCTTTCTTT.